The rows below give T cell receptor beta chains drawn from one sample of a study of cytomegalovirus exposure and HLA in healthy donors. Some clones are missing from TCRdb's copy, which holds only in-frame ones; the method was immunoSEQ multiplex PCR. The top ten hold about 3.8% of the sample, which has roughly 70,000 clones, over 85% seen once. Material: PBMCs. The origin of the receptors is a woman aged 18-35 years in good health and CMV-seropositive. CDR3s include the opening cysteine and the closing phenylalanine or tryptophan. Fields, in order: clone size, V gene, D gene, J gene, CDR3 DNA, CDR3 protein. D genes are given only for firm matches. Rows may omit the clone size; those that give it use once, few, many or a size class.

few	TRBV19	NA	TRBJ2-7	TGTGCCAGTAGTATAGAAGGGGCTGCACCCTACGAGCAGTACTTC	CASSIEGAAPYEQYF
NA	TRBV11-3	TRBD2	TRBJ2-1	TGTGCCAGCAGCTTGAACCTAGCGGGGGGGAATTTGGATGAGCAGTTCTTC	CASSLNLAGGNLDEQFF
NA	TRBV11-2	NA	TRBJ2-5	TGTGCCAGCAGCTTAGCGAGGACCCAGTACTTC	CASSLARTQYF
few	TRBV10-3	NA	TRBJ2-7	TGTGCCATCAGTTCCCTTCTAACGACCTACGAGCAGTACTTC	CAISSLLTTYEQYF
NA	TRBV19	NA	TRBJ2-7	TGTGCCAGTAGTATGGGTACGGGAGCGGATTACTACGAGCAGTACTTC	CASSMGTGADYYEQYF
NA	TRBV11-2	NA	TRBJ1-5	TGTGCCAGCAGCTTAAACGCGGTTAACAATCAGCCCCAGCATTTT	CASSLNAVNNQPQHF
NA	TRBV6-6	TRBD1	TRBJ2-3	TGTGCCAGCACCTCCGGGACAGGGATGGGTACGCAGTATTTT	CASTSGTGMGTQYF
once	TRBV5-5	TRBD1	TRBJ2-7	TGTGCCAGCAGCTTGGGTCCGACAGGGTACGAGCAGTACTTC	CASSLGPTGYEQYF
NA	TRBV4-2	TRBD2	TRBJ2-1	TGTGCCAGCAGCCTCGCCGGGACTAGCGGGGGGTATGAGCAGTTCTTC	CASSLAGTSGGYEQFF
NA	TRBV4-1	TRBD2	TRBJ2-3	TGCGCCAGCAGCCCCCTAGCGGGGGGGCCTTCTGATACGCAGTATTTT	CASSPLAGGPSDTQYF
once	TRBV6-1	TRBD2	TRBJ2-5	TGTGCCAGCAGTGGGGGAGGGTGGGTACGACACCAAGAGACCCAGTACTTC	CASSGGGWVRHQETQYF
NA	TRBV7-9	TRBD2	TRBJ2-3	TGTGCCAGCAGCTACAGCGGGGGGGCCGTAGCAGATACGCAGTATTTT	CASSYSGGAVADTQYF
once	TRBV12-2	NA	TRBJ2-3	TGTGCAAGTCGCCCCATACCGGGACAGAGCACAGATACGCAGTATTTT	CASRPIPGQSTDTQYF
few	TRBV6-1	NA	TRBJ2-2	TGTGCCAGCAGTGTTTTAAGCTCTAACACCGGGGAGCTGTTTTTT	CASSVLSSNTGELFF
NA	TRBV7-9	TRBD2	TRBJ2-1	TGTGCCAGCAGCTCTACTAGCGGGGCCTACAATGAGCAGTTCTTC	CASSSTSGAYNEQFF
NA	TRBV15	TRBD2	TRBJ2-1	TGTGCCACCAGCAGAGATTCAGCCCCAACCCGGACGGGAGGACTTCTACGTGAGCAGTTCTTC	CATSRDSAPTRTGGLLREQFF
NA	TRBV6-6	TRBD1	TRBJ1-4	TGTGCCAGCAGTTACACCCGACAGGGATCAGATGAAAAACTGTTTTTT	CASSYTRQGSDEKLFF
NA	TRBV2	TRBD1	TRBJ1-5	TGTGCCAGCAGTACAGGGGAGGATCAGCCCCAGCATTTT	CASSTGEDQPQHF
NA	TRBV7-9	NA	TRBJ2-7	TGTGCCAGCAGCTTGGGGCAGGCCCCGACCTACGAGCAGTACTTC	CASSLGQAPTYEQYF
once	TRBV30	NA	TRBJ2-5	TGTGCCTGGAGTCGAGGGAACCAAGAGACCCAGTACTTC	CAWSRGNQETQYF
NA	TRBV5-1	TRBD2	TRBJ2-7	TGCGCCAGCAGCCCAAGACTAGCGGGGGCAGGTTCCTACGAGCAGTACTTC	CASSPRLAGAGSYEQYF
NA	TRBV9	TRBD1	TRBJ2-2	TGTGCCAGCAGCCCATGGGACAGAAACACCGGGGAGCTGTTTTTT	CASSPWDRNTGELFF
NA	TRBV5-4	TRBD2	TRBJ2-3	TGTGCCAGCAGCTTCCCCGGGACTAGCGGGAGAGGAGCAGATACGCAGTATTTT	CASSFPGTSGRGADTQYF
NA	TRBV6-1	TRBD1	TRBJ1-1	TGTGCCAGCAGTGTGGGACAGGGGGCGAGCACTGAAGCTTTCTTT	CASSVGQGASTEAFF
once	TRBV5-1	TRBD2	TRBJ2-2	TGCGCCAGCAGCTTGTATGGGACTAGCGGAGGCCAAGGCACCGGGGAGCTGTTTTTT	CASSLYGTSGGQGTGELFF
NA	TRBV5-8	NA	TRBJ1-1	TGTGCCAGCAGCTTGCCGAGGATGAACACTGAAGCTTTCTTT	CASSLPRMNTEAFF
few	TRBV5-1	NA	TRBJ2-7	TGCGCCAGCAGCTCGGACGGGGGCTACGAGCAGTACTTC	CASSSDGGYEQYF
NA	TRBV9	NA	TRBJ2-1	TGTGCCAGCAGCGTATTGTCAGGTGGAGGGGTTGGGGGAGTAAGGAATGAGCAGTTCTTC	CASSVLSGGGVGGVRNEQFF
NA	TRBV6-5	TRBD1	TRBJ1-6	TGTGCCAGCAAGGGACAGGGTACTTCACCCCTCCACTTT	CASKGQGTSPLHF
NA	TRBV6-1	NA	TRBJ2-2	TGTGCCAGCAGTGAAGGGGTAGGACAGAACACCGGGGAGCTGTTTTTT	CASSEGVGQNTGELFF
NA	TRBV27	TRBD2	TRBJ2-5	TGTGCCAGCAGTTTATTTGGGACTAGCTTTGCGGGAGAGACCCAGTACTTC	CASSLFGTSFAGETQYF
once	TRBV5-4	NA	TRBJ1-1	TGTGCCAGCAGCCCCCTCCGGACACTTAGAAGCACTGAAGCTTTCTTT	CASSPLRTLRSTEAFF
NA	TRBV27	NA	TRBJ2-3	TGTGCCAGCAGCTTGAGCCCAGATACGCAGTATTTT	CASSLSPDTQYF
NA	TRBV7-6	TRBD1	TRBJ2-6	TGTGCCAGCAGCTCGAGGGACAGGGGATCTGGGGCCAACGTCCTGACTTTC	CASSSRDRGSGANVLTF
once	TRBV7-2	TRBD1	TRBJ2-7	TGTGCCAGCAGTTCCTCTAGGACAGGGCTTCGGGAGCAGTACTTC	CASSSSRTGLREQYF
NA	TRBV7-8	NA	TRBJ1-3	TGTGCCAGCAGCCACACGGCGGGGTCCTCTGGAAACACCATATATTTT	CASSHTAGSSGNTIYF
NA	TRBV30	NA	TRBJ2-7	TGTGCCTGGAGTGTAGTTCCTACCTACGAGCAGTACTTC	CAWSVVPTYEQYF
NA	TRBV27	NA	TRBJ2-1	TGTGCCAGCAGTTTATCGATTCCGGAGAGCTCCTACAATGAGCAGTTCTTC	CASSLSIPESSYNEQFF
NA	TRBV2	NA	TRBJ1-1	TGTGCCAGCAGTCAGCGGACTGTGAACACTGAAGCTTTCTTT	CASSQRTVNTEAFF
NA	TRBV5-1	TRBD1	TRBJ1-3	TGCGCCAGCAGCTTGGACCTACAGGGGGCAGTATCTGGAAACACCATATATTTT	CASSLDLQGAVSGNTIYF
NA	TRBV30	TRBD1	TRBJ1-5	TGTGCCTGGGGAGGACAGGGTGGCAATCAGCCCCAGCATTTT	CAWGGQGGNQPQHF
NA	TRBV30	TRBD2	TRBJ2-1	TGTGCCTGGAGCGATATAGCGGGAGCCAGCTCCTACAATGAGCAGTTCTTC	CAWSDIAGASSYNEQFF
NA	TRBV6-1	NA	TRBJ2-1	TGTGCCAGCCCAACTCAGGGCGGTGAGCAGTTCTTC	CASPTQGGEQFF
NA	TRBV4-3	NA	TRBJ1-2	TGCGCCAGCAGCCACCTCGGACTCAAGACAGGTCAGAACTATGGCTACACCTTC	CASSHLGLKTGQNYGYTF
NA	TRBV30	NA	TRBJ2-1	TGTGCCTGGAGAGAGGCCCATGAGCAGTTCTTC	CAWREAHEQFF
NA	TRBV11-1	TRBD2	TRBJ2-2	TGTGCCAGCAGCTCAGGGACTAGCGGGGGAACCGGGGAGCTGTTTTTT	CASSSGTSGGTGELFF
once	TRBV7-9	NA	TRBJ2-3	TGTGCCATCGGGGCAGATACGCAGTATTTT	CAIGADTQYF
NA	TRBV5-4	TRBD1	TRBJ2-7	TGTGCCAGCAGCTGGGGGGACAGGTCCTCCTACGAGCAGTACTTC	CASSWGDRSSYEQYF
NA	TRBV11-2	NA	TRBJ2-2	TGTGCCAGCAGCTTCTTATCTAGCATCAACACCGGGGAGCTGTTTTTT	CASSFLSSINTGELFF
NA	TRBV6-5	NA	TRBJ1-3	TGTGCCAGCAGCCGAGCAACTGGAAACACCATATATTTT	CASSRATGNTIYF
NA	TRBV2	NA	TRBJ2-1	TGTGCCAGCAGTGAAGCGTGGCCAGGGGCGAGGAATGAGCAGTTCTTC	CASSEAWPGARNEQFF